The clone carrying this T cell receptor beta chain showed up just a few times. The sample is drawn from a study of blood T cell repertoires in COVID-19. Study information: Both acute and convalescent COVID-19 samples were obtained from the United States, Italy and Spain. Sources were T cells, B-cell-depleted T cells, or PBMCs; the material itself was cDNA or gDNA.

From germline, CDR1 is KGHDR and CDR2 SFDVKD. The length of the CDR3 is 13 residues. Per the original data handling: Reference gene primers were amplified, and this amplification served to estimate nucleated cell counts. Only in-frame clones appear in the TCRdb table, and some are missing; sequencing was by immunoSEQ multiplex PCR. From that table come the V and J calls and clone size; the DNA was used to work out D and trimming. This table has about 130,000 clones, about 74% appearing once. The TCR originated in a man in his 60s with acute or convalescent COVID-19. The gene calls are TRBV24-1 and TRBJ1-5, with 8 bases that match TRBD1. Input material: peripheral blood. In DNA, the CDR3 is TGTTCGGTGGGTGGACAGGGTGATCAGCCCCAGCATTTT. Amino acids: CSVGGQGDQPQHF.